Listed below are T cell receptor beta chains from one sample, sequenced in a study of cytomegalovirus exposure and HLA in healthy donors. Sequenced by immunoSEQ multiplex PCR; TCRdb stores in-frame clones only, minus some. This repertoire shows some 150,000 clones, around nine tenths found once; its top ten account for roughly 2.6%. The sample taken for sequencing was PBMCs. These receptors were obtained from a man younger than 35 in good health and CMV-seropositive. Both conserved end residues are part of each CDR3. Fields, in order: clone size, D gene, V gene, CDR3 length, J gene, CDR3 protein, CDR3 DNA. The D gene is left open where the match is weak. Size is omitted from some rows. Given values are once, few, many or a class for expanded clones.

.	.	TRBV27	12	TRBJ1-2	CASSFGGSGYTF	TGTGCCAGCAGTTTCGGGGGATCTGGCTACACCTTC
.	TRBD1	TRBV27	12	TRBJ2-1	CATQTGSDEQFF	TGTGCCACCCAGACAGGGTCGGATGAGCAGTTCTTC
.	TRBD2	TRBV6-6	15	TRBJ2-3	CASSGLAGGLDTQYF	TGTGCCAGCAGTGGACTAGCGGGGGGCCTAGATACGCAGTATTTT
.	.	TRBV2	14	TRBJ2-5	CACSRDFVAETQYF	TGTGCCTGCAGTCGGGACTTCGTGGCAGAGACCCAGTACTTC
.	.	TRBV29-1	13	TRBJ2-3	CSVVRGSTDTQYF	TGCAGCGTTGTAAGAGGGAGCACAGATACGCAGTATTTT
.	.	TRBV10-3	14	TRBJ2-5	CAISAAGAKETQYF	TGTGCCATCAGTGCGGCGGGGGCCAAAGAGACCCAGTACTTC
few	.	TRBV12-5	15	TRBJ2-1	CASGLGQGGYNEQFF	TGTGCTAGTGGTTTGGGCCAGGGGGGCTACAATGAGCAGTTCTTC
.	.	TRBV7-9	16	TRBJ2-2	CASSLVSGGAAGELFF	TGTGCCAGCAGCTTAGTCTCTGGGGGCGCGGCCGGGGAGCTGTTTTTT
.	.	TRBV7-8	13	TRBJ1-4	CASSAPGGEKLFF	TGTGCCAGCAGCGCTCCGGGGGGGGAAAAACTGTTTTTT
.	TRBD1	TRBV28	15	TRBJ1-4	CASSPRTGRGEKLFF	TGTGCCAGCAGTCCTCGGACAGGGAGGGGTGAAAAACTGTTTTTT
.	TRBD1	TRBV27	13	TRBJ2-7	CASSSGQGYEQYF	TGTGCCAGCAGTTCCGGACAGGGTTACGAGCAGTACTTC
.	TRBD1	TRBV19	16	TRBJ1-2	CASSIAGTGAGYGYTF	TGTGCCAGTAGTATAGCTGGCACAGGGGCTGGCTATGGCTACACCTTC
.	TRBD1	TRBV27	14	TRBJ2-7	CASRRQGSSYEQYF	TGTGCCAGCAGGCGACAGGGGAGCTCCTACGAGCAGTACTTC
.	TRBD1	TRBV28	18	TRBJ1-1	CASSFVADRDGVATEAFF	TGTGCCAGCAGTTTTGTGGCTGACAGGGATGGCGTGGCCACTGAAGCTTTCTTT
.	TRBD2	TRBV7-6	15	TRBJ2-1	CASSLVAGGPNEQFF	TGTGCCAGCAGCTTAGTAGCGGGAGGGCCCAATGAGCAGTTCTTC
.	TRBD1	TRBV5-4	16	TRBJ1-2	CASSSYRDSLNYGYTF	TGTGCCAGCAGCTCTTACCGGGACAGCCTCAACTATGGCTACACCTTC
.	.	TRBV4-3	19	TRBJ2-7	CASSQDKNVRGRSSYEQYF	TGCGCCAGCAGCCAAGATAAGAATGTTAGGGGGAGAAGCTCCTACGAGCAGTACTTC
.	TRBD2	TRBV2	16	TRBJ2-3	CASSEDGRDPTDTQYF	TGTGCCAGCAGTGAAGACGGGAGGGATCCTACAGATACGCAGTATTTT
.	TRBD2	TRBV4-3	16	TRBJ2-5	CASSQGLAGGQETQYF	TGCGCCAGCAGCCAGGGACTAGCGGGAGGGCAAGAGACCCAGTACTTC
few	.	TRBV30	11	TRBJ2-7	CAWSQADEQYF	TGTGCCTGGAGTCAAGCGGACGAGCAGTACTTC
.	.	TRBV9	16	TRBJ1-2	CASSVGTRVEYYGYTF	TGTGCCAGCAGCGTAGGTACCCGGGTAGAGTACTATGGCTACACCTTC
.	TRBD2	TRBV29-1	17	TRBJ2-7	CSVETRLAGGRGYEQYF	TGCAGCGTTGAAACAAGACTAGCGGGAGGTCGGGGGTACGAGCAGTACTTC
.	.	TRBV28	15	TRBJ1-5	CASRGLGGGNQPQHF	TGTGCCAGCAGGGGGTTAGGGGGGGGCAATCAGCCCCAGCATTTT
.	TRBD1	TRBV6-5	15	TRBJ1-1	CASSEIQGVDTEAFF	TGTGCCAGCAGCGAGATACAGGGGGTGGACACTGAAGCTTTCTTT
.	TRBD1	TRBV29-1	12	TRBJ2-7	CSVQPGGDEQYF	TGCAGCGTCCAGCCAGGGGGCGACGAGCAGTACTTC
.	TRBD1	TRBV2	16	TRBJ1-2	CASSLDRGPYNYGYTF	TGTGCCAGCAGTTTGGACAGGGGGCCCTATAACTATGGCTACACCTTC
.	TRBD1	TRBV5-1	15	TRBJ2-3	CASSFGGQGADTQYF	TGCGCCAGCAGCTTCGGGGGACAGGGTGCGGATACGCAGTATTTT
once	TRBD1	TRBV30	13	TRBJ2-7	CAWNRQGPNEQYF	TGTGCCTGGAACCGACAGGGTCCCAACGAGCAGTACTTC
.	.	TRBV5-1	16	TRBJ1-2	CASSLARGTLSDGYTF	TGCGCCAGCAGCCTGGCCCGGGGGACGCTGTCGGATGGCTACACCTTC
.	.	TRBV7-9	13	TRBJ2-1	CASSTPSAGEQFF	TGTGCCAGCAGCACTCCTAGCGCGGGTGAGCAGTTCTTC
.	TRBD2	TRBV29-1	15	TRBJ2-7	CSVVTGTSLRKEQYF	TGCAGCGTAGTGACCGGGACTAGCTTACGTAAGGAGCAGTACTTC
once	.	TRBV6-4	14	TRBJ2-2	CASSESGSPGELFF	TGTGCCAGCAGTGAATCTGGCAGTCCGGGGGAGCTGTTTTTT
.	.	TRBV5-1	13	TRBJ1-1	CASSAGGLTEAFF	TGCGCCAGCAGCGCTGGAGGGCTCACTGAAGCTTTCTTT